This T cell receptor beta chain was found in a study of identical twins. Study findings and constraints: The study found excess low generation probability among twin-shared out-of-frame alpha sequences. Insertions were fewer in abundant cord blood beta clonotypes, whereas memory repertoires showed none of this pattern.

This clonotype was seen a few times. Its specificity is unknown. Losses at the gene ends were 2 bases for V and 10 bases for J; bases not matched to a gene: 6. The CDR3 extends over 13 amino acids. Germline values: CDR1 DFQATT, CDR2 SNEGSKA (reference sequence). A universal primer site arose from template switching, and cDNA bore unique molecular identifiers. TCRdb analysed the 5' RACE reads with MiXCR anew, one entry per CDR3 protein. Of 1.5 million to 2 million distinct CDR3 sequences in the sample, around a third were seen once. Material for sequencing was cord blood. The genes are TRBV20-1 and TRBJ2-1; TRBD1 agrees at 9 bases. This TCR derives from a newborn girl in good health. CDR3 loop: CSARNHRGQEQFF. CDR3 coding DNA: TGCAGTGCTAGAAACCACAGGGGGCAAGAGCAGTTCTTC.